This TCR beta chain comes out of a study of human T cells and chemical hapten exposure. Trimming cost V 0 bases and J 7 bases; bases outside gene matches: 14. The CDR3 sequence is 17 residues long. The germline V gene encodes CDR1 SGHRS and CDR2 YFSETQ. This clonotype has at least ten counts. Sample time point: patch test 2, 6 weeks after DPC sensitization. The treatment: therapeutic diphenylcyclopropenone sensitization with weekly scalp DPC. TCRdb used MiXCR to reprocess the RACE reads, holding one entry per CDR3 protein. This table holds about 40,000 distinct CDR3 sequences, 8% to 9.5% found once. This sample comprised whole blood, obtained in connection with sensitization to the hapten diphenylcyclopropenone (DPC). The chain uses TRBV5-1 and TRBJ2-5, with TRBD2 matching over 8 bases. The TCR sequence derives from a woman aged 40 to 50 with alopecia areata. Some clones in this sample may be carry-over from other donors' samples. Here the CDR3 reads CASSLGSGGASLATQYF. The CDR3 DNA reads as TGCGCCAGCAGCTTGGGCTCCGGGGGGGCGTCACTGGCGACCCAGTACTTC.